A single sample gave rise to the 8 T cell receptor beta chains below, sequenced in a study of blood T cell repertoires in COVID-19. Generated by immunoSEQ multiplex PCR, the TCRdb table keeps only in-frame clones and is missing some. Here the sample spans almost 300,000 clones, roughly 91% being singletons. The material sequenced was peripheral blood. The receptors were gathered from a young woman with COVID-19, enrolled during active disease.

The chain employs TRBV28 and TRBJ2-5; D perhaps matches TRBD2 (6 bases). Germline CDR1 is MDHEN and CDR2 is SYDVKM. The length of the CDR3 is 15 residues. Trimming took off 1 base at V and 5 bases at J, with 14 bases between the two ends. DNA for the CDR3: TGTGCCAGCAGTTTATCTGCGGGGTCGGGGGAGACCCAGTACTTC. Residues: CASSLSAGSGETQYF.

The chain combines TRBV7-9 with TRBJ1-2; D gene ambiguous. The germline V gene encodes CDR1 SEHNR and CDR2 FQNEAQ (reference sequence). The length of the CDR3 is 13 residues. The V gene lost 5 bases and the J gene lost 6 bases, with 13 bases spanning the gap. The chain's CDR3 is CASSLEQEDGYTF. CDR3 nucleotides: TGTGCCAGCAGCCTGGAGCAGGAGGATGGCTACACCTTC.

The chain recombines TRBV5-6 with TRBJ1-2; 9 bases agree with TRBD1. The CDR3 runs 14 residues. Germline trimming cut 4 bases from V and 8 bases from J; bases unmatched to any gene: 9. The germline V gene encodes CDR1 SGHDT and CDR2 YYEEEE. The CDR3 DNA reads as TGTGCCAGCAGCCCGACAGGGGGAGGTTTGGGCTACACCTTC. It is translated as CASSPTGGGLGYTF.

The V and J genes are TRBV7-8 and TRBJ1-2; tentative D call: TRBD1 (6 bases). Germline assignment: CDR1 SGHVS and CDR2 FQNEAQ. The CDR3 has 15 residues. V gave up 5 bases and J gave up 8 bases, with 21 bases separating them. CDR3 nucleotide sequence: TGTGCCAGCAGCCCGTACCACAGGGTAGTGGAGGGCTACACCTTC. Protein sequence: CASSPYHRVVEGYTF. Full variable domain (outside the CDR3, taken from reference TRBV7-8 and TRBJ1-2): GAGVSQSPRYKVAKRGQDVALRCDPISGHVSLFWYQQALGQGPEFLTYFQNEAQLDKSGLPSDRFFAERPEGSVSTLKIQRTQQEDSAVYLCASSPYHRVVEGYTFGSGTRLTVV.

V is TRBV9 and J is TRBJ2-5; 11 bases fit TRBD2. CDR1 and CDR2 from the germline V gene are SGDLS and YYNGEE. Unmatched junction bases numbered 7, after V lost 4 bases and J lost 2 bases. This CDR3 region has 16 residues. The CDR3 region has the DNA TGTGCCAGCAGCATGCTAGCGGGGGGCCGGCAAGAGACCCAGTACTTC. Its translation is CASSMLAGGRQETQYF.

The chain employs TRBV27 and TRBJ1-2; TRBD1 matches at 8 bases. CDR1 MNHEY and CDR2 SMNVEV come from the germline V gene (reference sequence). CDR3 length: 13 residues. The J segment lost 5 bases and the V segment lost 7 bases, leaving 6 bases of the junction unmatched. The CDR3 region is CASTPGGAYGYTF. Here the CDR3 DNA reads TGTGCCAGCACCCCAGGGGGCGCTTATGGCTACACCTTC.

This chain connects TRBV20-1 to TRBJ1-1; D is possibly TRBD1 (5 bases). CDR1 and CDR2 (germline): DFQATT, SNEGSKA (reference sequence). V lost 7 bases and J 0 bases, leaving 6 bases between the germline ends. This CDR3 is built from 11 residues. For the CDR3, the DNA is TGCAGTGGACAGCTGAACACTGAAGCTTTCTTT. This gives the protein CSGQLNTEAFF.

The chain carries TRBV19 and TRBJ1-2; weak D call: TRBD1 (6 bases). The CDR3 covers 15 residues. V lost 5 bases to trimming and J lost 2 bases, with 15 bases between them. Germline V gives CDR1 LNHDA, CDR2 SQIVND (reference sequence). CDR3 sequence: CASSSRAGENYGYTF. DNA for the CDR3: TGTGCCAGTAGTTCCAGGGCAGGGGAGAACTATGGCTACACCTTC.